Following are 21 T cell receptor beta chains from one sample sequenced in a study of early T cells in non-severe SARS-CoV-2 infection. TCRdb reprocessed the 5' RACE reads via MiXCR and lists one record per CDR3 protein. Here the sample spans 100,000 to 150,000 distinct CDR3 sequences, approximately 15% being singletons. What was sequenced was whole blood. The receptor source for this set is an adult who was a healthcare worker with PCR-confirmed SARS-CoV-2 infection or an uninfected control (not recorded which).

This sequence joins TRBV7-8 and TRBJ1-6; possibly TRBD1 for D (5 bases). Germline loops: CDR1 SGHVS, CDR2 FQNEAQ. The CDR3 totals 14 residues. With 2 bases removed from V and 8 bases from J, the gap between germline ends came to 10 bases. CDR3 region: CASSLFLGDSPLHF. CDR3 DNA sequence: TGTGCCAGCAGCTTATTTTTGGGGGATTCACCCCTCCACTTT.

CDR3 loop: CASSLSASSSSYGYTF. The CDR3 region has the DNA TGCGCCAGCAGCTTGTCGGCCAGCTCTTCTAGCTATGGCTACACCTTC. V and J are TRBV5-1 and TRBJ1-2, with D unresolved. The CDR3 totals 16 residues. Germline V CDR1 and CDR2: SGHRS, YFSETQ. Trimming left V 1 base short and J 4 bases short, with 17 bases between.

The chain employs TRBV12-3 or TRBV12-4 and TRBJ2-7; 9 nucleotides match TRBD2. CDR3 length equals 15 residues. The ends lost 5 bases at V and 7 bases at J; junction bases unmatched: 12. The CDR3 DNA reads TGTGCCAGCAGTCTTTCTAGCGGGGCTAACGGGGAGCAGTACTTC. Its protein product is CASSLSSGANGEQYF.

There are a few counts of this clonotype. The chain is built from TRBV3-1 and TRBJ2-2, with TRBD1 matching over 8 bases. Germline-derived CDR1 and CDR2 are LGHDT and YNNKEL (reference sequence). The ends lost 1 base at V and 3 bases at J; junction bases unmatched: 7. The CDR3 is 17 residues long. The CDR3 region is CASSQGMQGAYTGELFF. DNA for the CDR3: TGTGCCAGCAGCCAAGGGATGCAGGGGGCGTACACCGGGGAGCTGTTTTTT.

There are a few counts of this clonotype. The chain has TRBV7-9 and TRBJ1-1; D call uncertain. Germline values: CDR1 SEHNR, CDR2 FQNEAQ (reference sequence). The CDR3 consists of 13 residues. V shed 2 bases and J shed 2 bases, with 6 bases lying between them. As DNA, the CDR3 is TGTGCCAGCAGCTTACAGAGAAACACTGAAGCTTTCTTT. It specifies CASSLQRNTEAFF.

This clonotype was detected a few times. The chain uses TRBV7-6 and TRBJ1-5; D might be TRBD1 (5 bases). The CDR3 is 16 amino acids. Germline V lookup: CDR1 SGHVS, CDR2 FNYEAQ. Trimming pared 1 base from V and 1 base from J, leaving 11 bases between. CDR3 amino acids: CASSLGTRQSNQPQHF. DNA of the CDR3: TGTGCCAGCAGCTTAGGGACCCGACAGAGCAATCAGCCCCAGCATTTT.

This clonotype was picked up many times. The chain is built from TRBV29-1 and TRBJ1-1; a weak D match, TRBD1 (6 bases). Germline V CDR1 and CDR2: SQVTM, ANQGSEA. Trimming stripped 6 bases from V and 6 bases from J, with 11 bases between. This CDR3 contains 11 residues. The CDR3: CSVGRTAEAFF. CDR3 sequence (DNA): TGCAGCGTGGGGAGGACAGCTGAAGCTTTCTTT.

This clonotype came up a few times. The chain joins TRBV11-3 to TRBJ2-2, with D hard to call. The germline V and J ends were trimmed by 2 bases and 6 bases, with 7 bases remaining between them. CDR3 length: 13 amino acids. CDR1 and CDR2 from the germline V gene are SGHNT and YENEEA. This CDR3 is CASSLNAPGELFF. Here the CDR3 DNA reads TGTGCCAGCAGCTTAAACGCCCCCGGGGAGCTGTTTTTT.

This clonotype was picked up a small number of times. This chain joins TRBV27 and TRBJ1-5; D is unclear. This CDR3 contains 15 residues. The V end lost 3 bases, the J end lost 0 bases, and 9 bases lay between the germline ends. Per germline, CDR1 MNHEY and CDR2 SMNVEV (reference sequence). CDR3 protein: CASSFIPISNQPQHF. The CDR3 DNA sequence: TGTGCCAGCAGTTTTATACCCATTAGCAATCAGCCCCAGCATTTT.

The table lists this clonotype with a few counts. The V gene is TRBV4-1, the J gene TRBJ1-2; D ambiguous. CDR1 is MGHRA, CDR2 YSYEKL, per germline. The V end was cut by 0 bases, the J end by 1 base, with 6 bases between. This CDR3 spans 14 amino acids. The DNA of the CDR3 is TGCGCCAGCAGCCAAGACCGGGTTAACTATGGCTACACCTTC. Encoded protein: CASSQDRVNYGYTF.

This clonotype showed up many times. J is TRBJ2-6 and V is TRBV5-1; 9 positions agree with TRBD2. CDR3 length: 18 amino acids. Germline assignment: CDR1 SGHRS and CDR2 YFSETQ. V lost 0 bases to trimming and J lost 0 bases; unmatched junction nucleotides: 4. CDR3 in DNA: TGCGCCAGCAGCTTGGGACTAGCGGCGAACTCTGGGGCCAACGTCCTGACTTTC. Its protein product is CASSLGLAANSGANVLTF.

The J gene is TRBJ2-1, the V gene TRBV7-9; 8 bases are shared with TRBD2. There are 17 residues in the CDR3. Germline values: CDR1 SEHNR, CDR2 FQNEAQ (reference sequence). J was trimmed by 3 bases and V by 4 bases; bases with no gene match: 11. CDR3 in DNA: TGTGCCAGCAGCTCCCGGATCGTGGGACTAGTCTACAATGAGCAGTTCTTC. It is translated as CASSSRIVGLVYNEQFF.

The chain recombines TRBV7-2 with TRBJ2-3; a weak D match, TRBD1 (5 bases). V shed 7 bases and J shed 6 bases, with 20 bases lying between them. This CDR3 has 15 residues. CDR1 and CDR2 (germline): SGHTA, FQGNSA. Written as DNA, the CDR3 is TGTGCCAGCACCGAAGGGGTCACGGGTGTGGATACGCAGTATTTT. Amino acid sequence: CASTEGVTGVDTQYF.

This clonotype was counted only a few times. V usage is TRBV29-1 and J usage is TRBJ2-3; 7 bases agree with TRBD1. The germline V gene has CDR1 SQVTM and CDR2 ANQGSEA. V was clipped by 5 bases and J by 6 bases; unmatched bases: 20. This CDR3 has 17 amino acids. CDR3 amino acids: CSVRQGQDTQDRDTQYF. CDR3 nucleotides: TGCAGCGTTAGACAAGGACAGGATACGCAGGACAGGGATACGCAGTATTTT.

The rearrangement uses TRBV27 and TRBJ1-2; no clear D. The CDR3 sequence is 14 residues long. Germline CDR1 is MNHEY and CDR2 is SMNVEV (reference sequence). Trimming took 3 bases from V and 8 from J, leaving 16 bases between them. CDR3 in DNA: TGTGCCAGCAGTTTTTCTCCTAACCCGGAAGGCTACACCTTC. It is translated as CASSFSPNPEGYTF.

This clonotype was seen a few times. CDR3 sequence reads: CASSLRRGVNEQFF. CDR3 nucleotide sequence: TGTGCCAGCAGCTTACGGCGGGGGGTGAATGAGCAGTTCTTC. V gene TRBV7-8 combines with J gene TRBJ2-1; 8 bases agree with TRBD2. The junction had 4 bases not matched to a gene; V was cut back by 2 bases and J by 7 bases. CDR1 is SGHVS, CDR2 FQNEAQ, per germline. The CDR3 length is 14 residues.

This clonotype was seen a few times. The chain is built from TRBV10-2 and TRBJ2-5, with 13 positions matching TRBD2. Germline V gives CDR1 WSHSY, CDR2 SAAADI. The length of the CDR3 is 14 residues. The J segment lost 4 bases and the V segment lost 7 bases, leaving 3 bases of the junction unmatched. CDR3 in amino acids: CASKLAGGLETQYF. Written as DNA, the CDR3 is TGCGCCAGCAAACTAGCGGGGGGGCTAGAGACCCAGTACTTC.

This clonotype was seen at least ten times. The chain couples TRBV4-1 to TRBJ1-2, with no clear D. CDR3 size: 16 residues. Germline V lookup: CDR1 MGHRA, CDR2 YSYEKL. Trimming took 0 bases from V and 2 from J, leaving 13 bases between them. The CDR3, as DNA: TGCGCCAGCAGCCAAGAAAGATTTGGGTCAAACTATGGCTACACCTTC. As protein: CASSQERFGSNYGYTF.

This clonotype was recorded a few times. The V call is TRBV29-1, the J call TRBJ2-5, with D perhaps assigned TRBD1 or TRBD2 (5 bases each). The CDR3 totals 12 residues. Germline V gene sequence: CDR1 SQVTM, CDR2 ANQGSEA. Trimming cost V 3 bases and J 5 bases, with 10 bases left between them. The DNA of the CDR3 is TGCAGCGTTGATCGGGGCGGTGAGACCCAGTACTTC. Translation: CSVDRGGETQYF.

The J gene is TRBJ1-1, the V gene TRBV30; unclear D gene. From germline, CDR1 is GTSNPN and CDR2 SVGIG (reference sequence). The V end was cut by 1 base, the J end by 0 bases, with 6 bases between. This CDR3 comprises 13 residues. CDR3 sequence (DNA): TGTGCCTGGAGTGGCGATATGAACACTGAAGCTTTCTTT. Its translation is CAWSGDMNTEAFF. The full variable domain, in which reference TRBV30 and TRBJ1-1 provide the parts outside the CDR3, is SQTIHQWPATLVQPVGSPLSLECTVEGTSNPNLYWYRQAAGRGLQLLFYSVGIGQISSEVPQNLSASRPQDRQFILSSKKLLLSDSGFYLCAWSGDMNTEAFFGQGTRLTVV.

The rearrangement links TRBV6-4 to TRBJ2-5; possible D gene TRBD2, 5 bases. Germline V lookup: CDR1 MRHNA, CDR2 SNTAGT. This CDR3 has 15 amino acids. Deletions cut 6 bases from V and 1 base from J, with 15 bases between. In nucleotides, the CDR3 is TGTGCCAGCAGCAATATGGACTGGGCCCAAGAGACCCAGTACTTC. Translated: CASSNMDWAQETQYF.